The 21 T cell receptor beta chains listed next were all sequenced from one sample in a study of control samples from healthy donors and cancer patients (dated by TCRdb to 2018 to 2020). Libraries were constructed by the immunoSEQ multiplex PCR assay. TCRdb's version of the immuneACCESS table is confined to in-frame rearrangements and falls short of the full clone set. An unresolved V gene accounts for under half of the shortfall where checked; the remainder is of unknown origin. The sample records around 130,000 clones, about 88% of which are singletons. The biggest ten clones account for about 3.2% of the sample. The specimen was blood. Receptors were obtained from a man aged 50-59 years in good health.

The gene calls are TRBV19 and TRBJ1-2, with 7 bases that match TRBD1. The V gene end was trimmed by 5 bases and the J gene end by 3 bases; junction bases not matched to a gene: 9. CDR3 length: 15 amino acids. Looked up from germline, CDR1 is LNHDA and CDR2 is SQIVND (reference sequence). The CDR3 bases are TGTGCCAGTAGTTTACGACAGGGTCGGGACTATGGCTACACCTTC. Protein product: CASSLRQGRDYGYTF.

V is TRBV5-1 and J is TRBJ2-6; 9 bases agree with TRBD1. Germline CDR1 reads SGHRS; CDR2 reads YFSETQ. This CDR3 has 15 residues. The trim removed 4 bases at V and 2 bases at J, leaving 1 base unmatched. The CDR3 bases are TGCGCCAGCAGCCGGGACAGGGCTGGGGCCAACGTCCTGACTTTC. This gives the protein CASSRDRAGANVLTF. Filled out from reference TRBV5-1 and TRBJ2-6, the complete variable domain reads KAGVTQTPRYLIKTRGQQVTLSCSPISGHRSVSWYQQTPGQGLQFLFEYFSETQRNKGNFPGRFSGRQFSNSRSEMNVSTLELGDSALYLCASSRDRAGANVLTFGAGSRLTVL.

This chain uses TRBV5-1 with TRBJ2-1; TRBD1 agrees at 9 bases. Germline CDR1 reads SGHRS; CDR2 reads YFSETQ. The trim removed 5 bases at V and 7 bases at J, leaving 4 bases unmatched. The CDR3 contains 13 residues. CDR3 in amino acids: CASRRQGGNEQFF. The CDR3 DNA follows: TGCGCCAGCAGGCGACAGGGGGGGAATGAGCAGTTCTTC.

The CDR3 sequence: CASSFGQEPGLAGGIGELFF. The CDR3 DNA follows: TGTGCCAGCAGTTTTGGACAGGAACCTGGACTAGCGGGGGGGATCGGGGAGCTGTTTTTT. The rearrangement links TRBV28 to TRBJ2-2; 15 bases fit TRBD2. The germline V gene has CDR1 MDHEN and CDR2 SYDVKM. Losses at the gene ends were 3 bases for V and 7 bases for J; bases not matched to a gene: 15. The CDR3 runs to 20 residues.

The chain is built from TRBV9 and TRBJ2-1; possibly TRBD1 for D (6 bases). Trimming pared 3 bases from V and 0 bases from J, leaving 10 bases between. Germline CDR1 reads SGDLS; CDR2 reads YYNGEE. CDR3 size: 15 residues. In DNA, the CDR3 is TGTGCCAGCAGCGGGGACATTTACTCCTACAATGAGCAGTTCTTC. Translated: CASSGDIYSYNEQFF.

This sequence joins TRBV6-4 and TRBJ1-2; TRBD1 aligns across 9 bases. CDR1 MRHNA and CDR2 SNTAGT come from the germline V gene. The V segment lost 6 bases and the J segment 1 base; nucleotides outside the gene matches: 6. The CDR3 sequence is 15 residues long. The CDR3 coding sequence is TGTGCCAGCAGAGAATGGACAGGGGATAACTATGGCTACACCTTC. Translation gives CASREWTGDNYGYTF.

This chain connects TRBV4-1 to TRBJ2-1, with D tentatively TRBD2 (6 bases). V gave up 4 bases and J gave up 0 bases, with 10 bases separating them. The CDR3 runs to 15 residues. From germline, CDR1 is MGHRA and CDR2 YSYEKL. The CDR3 DNA follows: TGCGCCAGCAGCCCTAACGGGGGCTCCTACAATGAGCAGTTCTTC. This codes for CASSPNGGSYNEQFF.

The CDR3 protein is CAWSTPQGAVSQPQHF. CDR3 nucleotide sequence: TGTGCCTGGAGTACTCCCCAGGGGGCGGTGAGTCAGCCCCAGCATTTT. V gene TRBV30 combines with J gene TRBJ1-5, with 8 nucleotides matching TRBD1. Trimming took 2 bases from V and 6 from J; bases not matched to a gene: 12. The CDR3 runs 16 residues. Germline CDR1 GTSNPN, CDR2 SVGIG (reference sequence).

The chain joins TRBV5-1 to TRBJ1-2, with 8 bases fitting TRBD1. Germline lookup yields CDR1 SGHRS and CDR2 YFSETQ. The trim removed 3 bases at V and 0 bases at J, leaving 4 bases unmatched. The CDR3 has 15 amino acids. Here the CDR3 reads CASSSGQGANYGYTF. The CDR3 region has the DNA TGCGCCAGCAGCTCTGGACAGGGAGCTAACTATGGCTACACCTTC.

The chain recombines TRBV28 with TRBJ1-1; D might be TRBD1 (5 bases). Between the trimmed V and J ends, which lost 6 bases and 1 base, there was a span of 12 bases. Germline CDR1 is MDHEN and CDR2 is SYDVKM. This CDR3 is built from 14 residues. The CDR3 loop reads CASRGADTNTEAFF. The CDR3 nucleotides read TGTGCCAGCAGAGGGGCCGACACGAACACTGAAGCTTTCTTT.

The gene calls are TRBV6-1 and TRBJ2-5, with 9 nucleotides matching TRBD2. V trimming: 4 bases; J trimming: 4 bases; junction bases outside the gene matches: 10. CDR1 is MNHNS and CDR2 is SASEGT in the germline V gene. The CDR3 contains 16 residues. CDR3 DNA sequence: TGTGCCAGCAGTGGCGCCCTAGCGGGGTCAGCAGAGACCCAGTACTTC. This sequence encodes CASSGALAGSAETQYF.

The chain combines TRBV5-1 with TRBJ2-5; 8 positions agree with TRBD1. Germline values: CDR1 SGHRS, CDR2 YFSETQ. The J segment lost 2 bases and the V segment lost 3 bases, leaving 6 bases of the junction unmatched. The CDR3 has 15 residues. The CDR3 spells CASSSQGVTQETQYF. In nucleotides, the CDR3 is TGCGCCAGCAGCTCACAGGGGGTTACGCAAGAGACCCAGTACTTC.

The V gene is TRBV11-2, the J gene TRBJ2-1; D is unresolved. The V end was cut by 0 bases, the J end by 7 bases, with 10 bases between. The germline gives CDR1 SGHAT, CDR2 FQNNGV. The CDR3 runs to 14 residues. In DNA form, the CDR3 reads TGTGCCAGCAGCTTAGATTATAGATATAATGAGCAGTTCTTC. It translates to CASSLDYRYNEQFF.

V is TRBV11-2 and J is TRBJ2-1; 9 nucleotides agree with TRBD1. The trim removed 1 base at V and 6 bases at J, leaving 4 bases unmatched. This CDR3 is built from 15 residues. Germline CDR1 and CDR2: SGHAT and FQNNGV. The CDR3 nucleotides read TGTGCCAGCAGCTTAGGACAGGGGGTTTTCAATGAGCAGTTCTTC. Its protein product is CASSLGQGVFNEQFF.

The J gene is TRBJ1-1, the V gene TRBV12-3 or TRBV12-4; possibly TRBD1 for D (5 bases). The CDR3 totals 13 residues. V shed 3 bases and J shed 4 bases, with 9 bases lying between them. The CDR3 region has the DNA TGTGCCAGCAGTTTTGGGGGTGCCACTGAAGCTTTCTTT. Protein: CASSFGGATEAFF.

The genes are TRBV2 and TRBJ1-6; D may be TRBD1 (5 bases). V was pared by 6 bases and J by 12 bases, with 21 bases between. Looked up from germline, CDR1 is SNHLY and CDR2 is FYNNEI. This CDR3 has 15 amino acids. DNA for the CDR3: TGTGCCAGCAGGGTTTCCCCCGGGGGGGTCTTACCCCTCCACTTT. Translation gives CASRVSPGGVLPLHF.

This clone was recorded a few times. This rearrangement joins TRBV28 to TRBJ2-3; either TRBD1 or TRBD2 may fit D (5 bases each). V was trimmed by 5 bases and J by 8 bases, leaving 11 bases between them. The CDR3 covers 12 residues. Germline V lookup: CDR1 MDHEN, CDR2 SYDVKM. The CDR3 is CASSGTTGTQYF. The CDR3 nucleotides read TGTGCCAGCAGTGGGACGACGGGTACGCAGTATTTT.

This clone was observed a handful of times. The rearrangement uses TRBV6-5 and TRBJ1-6; D not certain. The V and J ends lost 6 bases and 3 bases respectively, with 12 bases between them. The CDR3 contains 15 residues. Germline CDR1 and CDR2: MNHEY and SVGAGI. The CDR3 bases are TGTGCCAGCAGGTCAGCGCTTCACTATAATTCACCCCTCCACTTT. This sequence encodes CASRSALHYNSPLHF.

The chain has TRBV2 and TRBJ2-5; a possible D gene is TRBD1 (6 bases). With 7 bases removed from V and 1 base from J, the gap between germline ends came to 10 bases. CDR3 size: 13 residues. Germline V gene lookup returns CDR1 SNHLY and CDR2 FYNNEI. Here the CDR3 reads CASTRDTQETQYF. As DNA, the CDR3 is TGTGCCAGCACCCGGGACACCCAAGAGACCCAGTACTTC.

V gene TRBV5-4 combines with J gene TRBJ2-2; possible D gene TRBD1, 6 bases. There are 14 residues in the CDR3. Germline V CDR1 and CDR2: SGHNT, YYREEE (reference sequence). The V and J ends lost 4 bases and 4 bases respectively, with 11 bases between them. The CDR3 reads CASSENRVTGELFF. The CDR3 bases are TGTGCCAGCAGCGAAAACAGGGTCACCGGGGAGCTGTTTTTT.

The chain has TRBV24-1 and TRBJ2-3; 11 bases are a match to TRBD2. Germline trimming cut 9 bases from V and 6 bases from J; bases unmatched to any gene: 10. Germline loops: CDR1 KGHDR, CDR2 SFDVKD. The CDR3 has 15 amino acids. CDR3 sequence (DNA): TGTGCCACCGGGGATAGCGGGGGGGCCAGGGATACGCAGTATTTT. Residues: CATGDSGGARDTQYF.